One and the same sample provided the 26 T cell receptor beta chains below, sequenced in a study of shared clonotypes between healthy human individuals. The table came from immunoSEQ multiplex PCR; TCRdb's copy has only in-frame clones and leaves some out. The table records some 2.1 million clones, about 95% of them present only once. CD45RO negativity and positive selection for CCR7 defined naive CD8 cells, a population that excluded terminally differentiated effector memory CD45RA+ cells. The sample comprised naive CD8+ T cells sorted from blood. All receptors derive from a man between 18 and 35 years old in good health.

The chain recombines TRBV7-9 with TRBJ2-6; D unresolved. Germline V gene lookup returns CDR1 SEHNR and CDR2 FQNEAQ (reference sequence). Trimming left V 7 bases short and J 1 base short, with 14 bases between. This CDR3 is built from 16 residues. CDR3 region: CASTKTLGSGANVLTF. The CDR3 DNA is TGTGCCAGCACCAAGACGCTTGGGTCTGGGGCCAACGTCCTGACTTTC.

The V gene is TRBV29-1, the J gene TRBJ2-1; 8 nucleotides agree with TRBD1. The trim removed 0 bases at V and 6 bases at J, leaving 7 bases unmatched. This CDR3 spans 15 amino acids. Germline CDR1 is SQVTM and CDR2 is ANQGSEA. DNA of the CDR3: TGCAGCGTTGAAGATCTTGACAGGGGAGGCAATGAGCAGTTCTTC. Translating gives CSVEDLDRGGNEQFF.

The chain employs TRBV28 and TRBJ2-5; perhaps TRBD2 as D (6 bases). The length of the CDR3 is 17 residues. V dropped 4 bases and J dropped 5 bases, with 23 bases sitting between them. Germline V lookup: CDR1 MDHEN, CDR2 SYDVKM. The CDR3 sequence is CASSSPQARDGSETQYF. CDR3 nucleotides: TGTGCCAGCAGTTCCCCCCAGGCGCGGGATGGGAGTGAGACCCAGTACTTC. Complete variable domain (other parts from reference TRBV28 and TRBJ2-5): DVKVTQSSRYLVKRTGEKVFLECVQDMDHENMFWYRQDPGLGLRLIYFSYDVKMKEKGDIPEGYSVSREKKERFSLILESASTNQTSMYLCASSSPQARDGSETQYFGPGTRLLVL.

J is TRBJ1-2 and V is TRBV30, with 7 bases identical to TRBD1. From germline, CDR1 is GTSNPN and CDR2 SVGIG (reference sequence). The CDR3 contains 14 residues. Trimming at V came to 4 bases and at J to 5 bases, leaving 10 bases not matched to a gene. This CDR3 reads CAWTLGTEDYGYTF. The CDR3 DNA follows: TGTGCCTGGACCCTGGGGACAGAAGATTATGGCTACACCTTC.

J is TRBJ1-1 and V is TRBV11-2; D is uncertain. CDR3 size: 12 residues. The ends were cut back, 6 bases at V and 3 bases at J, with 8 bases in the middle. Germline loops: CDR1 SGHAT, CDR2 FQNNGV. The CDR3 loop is CASRLLDTEAFF. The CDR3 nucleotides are TGTGCCAGCAGGTTACTGGACACTGAAGCTTTCTTT.

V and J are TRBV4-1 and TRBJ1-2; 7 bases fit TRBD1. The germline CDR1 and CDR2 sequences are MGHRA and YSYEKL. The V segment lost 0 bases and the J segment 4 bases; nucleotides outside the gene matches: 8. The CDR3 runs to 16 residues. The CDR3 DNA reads TGCGCCAGCAGCCAAGAAGGCGACAGGGTTTCCTATGGCTACACCTTC. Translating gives CASSQEGDRVSYGYTF.

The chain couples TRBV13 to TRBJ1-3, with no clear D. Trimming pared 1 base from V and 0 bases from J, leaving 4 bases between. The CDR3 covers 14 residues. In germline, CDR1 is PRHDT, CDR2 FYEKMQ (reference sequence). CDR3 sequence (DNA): TGTGCCAGCAGCTTAGAACTCTCTGGAAACACCATATATTTT. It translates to CASSLELSGNTIYF.

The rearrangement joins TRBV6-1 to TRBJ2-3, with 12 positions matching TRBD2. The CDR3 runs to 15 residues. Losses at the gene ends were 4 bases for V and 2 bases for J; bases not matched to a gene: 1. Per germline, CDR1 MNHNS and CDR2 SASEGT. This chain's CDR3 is CASSGLAGATDTQYF. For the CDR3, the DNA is TGTGCCAGCAGTGGACTAGCGGGAGCCACAGATACGCAGTATTTT.

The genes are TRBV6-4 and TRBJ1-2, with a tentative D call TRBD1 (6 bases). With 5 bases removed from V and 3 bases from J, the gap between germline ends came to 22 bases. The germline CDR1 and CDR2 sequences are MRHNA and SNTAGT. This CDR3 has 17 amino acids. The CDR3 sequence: CASSPSIGGGGYYGYTF. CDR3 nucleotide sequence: TGTGCCAGCAGTCCATCCATTGGGGGCGGAGGATACTATGGCTACACCTTC.

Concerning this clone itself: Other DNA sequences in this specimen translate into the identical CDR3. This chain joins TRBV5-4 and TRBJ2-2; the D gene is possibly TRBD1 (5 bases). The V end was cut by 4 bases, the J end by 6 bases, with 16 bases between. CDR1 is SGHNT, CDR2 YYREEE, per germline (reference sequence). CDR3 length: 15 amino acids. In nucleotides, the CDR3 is TGTGCCAGCAGCCTCCTTACAGGCGGACCCGGGGAGCTGTTTTTT. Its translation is CASSLLTGGPGELFF.

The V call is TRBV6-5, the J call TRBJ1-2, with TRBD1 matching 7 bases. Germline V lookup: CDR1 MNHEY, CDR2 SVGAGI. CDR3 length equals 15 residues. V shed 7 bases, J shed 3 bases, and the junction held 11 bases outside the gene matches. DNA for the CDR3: TGTGCCAGCATGGCTAGGGCAGGGGGACACTATGGCTACACCTTC. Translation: CASMARAGGHYGYTF.

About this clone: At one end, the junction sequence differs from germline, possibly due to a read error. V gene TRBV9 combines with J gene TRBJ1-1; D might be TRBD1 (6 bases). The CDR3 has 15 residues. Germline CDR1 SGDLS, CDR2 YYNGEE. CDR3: CASSVAEGDGGPPSF. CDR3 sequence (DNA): TGTGCCAGCAGCGTAGCGGAGGGGGATGGGGGGCCGCCCTCTTTT.

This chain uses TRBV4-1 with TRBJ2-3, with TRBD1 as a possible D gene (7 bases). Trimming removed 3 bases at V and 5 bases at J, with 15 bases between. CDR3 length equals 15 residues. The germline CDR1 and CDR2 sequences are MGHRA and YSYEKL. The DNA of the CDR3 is TGCGCCAGCAGCCATGGGACTTACAGGGGAGATACGCAGTATTTT. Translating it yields CASSHGTYRGDTQYF.

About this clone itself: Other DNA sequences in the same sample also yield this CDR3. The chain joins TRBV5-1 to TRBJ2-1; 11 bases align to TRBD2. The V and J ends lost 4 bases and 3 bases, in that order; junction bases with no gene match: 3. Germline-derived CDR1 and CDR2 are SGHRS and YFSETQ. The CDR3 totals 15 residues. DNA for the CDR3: TGCGCCAGCAGCCTAGCGGGGGGCGACTACAATGAGCAGTTCTTC. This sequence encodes CASSLAGGDYNEQFF.

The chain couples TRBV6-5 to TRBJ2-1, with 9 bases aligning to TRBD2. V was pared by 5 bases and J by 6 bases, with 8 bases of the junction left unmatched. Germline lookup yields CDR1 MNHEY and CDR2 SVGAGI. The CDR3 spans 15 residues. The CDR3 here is CASSPGTSISNEQFF. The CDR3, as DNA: TGTGCCAGCAGTCCCGGGACTAGCATCTCCAATGAGCAGTTCTTC.

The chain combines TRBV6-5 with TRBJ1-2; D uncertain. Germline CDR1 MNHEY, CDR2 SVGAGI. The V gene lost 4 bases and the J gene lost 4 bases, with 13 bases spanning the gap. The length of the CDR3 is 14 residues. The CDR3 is CASSSIMAFYGYTF. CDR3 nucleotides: TGTGCCAGCAGTTCTATAATGGCCTTCTATGGCTACACCTTC.

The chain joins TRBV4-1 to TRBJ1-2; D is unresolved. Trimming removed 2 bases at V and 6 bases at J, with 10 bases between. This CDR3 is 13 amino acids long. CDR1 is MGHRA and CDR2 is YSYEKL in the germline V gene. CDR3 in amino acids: CASSQLNMNGYTF. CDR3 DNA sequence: TGCGCCAGCAGCCAACTTAACATGAATGGCTACACCTTC.

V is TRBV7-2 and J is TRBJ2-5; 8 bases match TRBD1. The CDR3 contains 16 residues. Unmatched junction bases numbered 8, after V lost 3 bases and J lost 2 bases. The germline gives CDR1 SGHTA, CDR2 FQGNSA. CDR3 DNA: TGTGCCAGCAGCTTCGTGTACAGGGGGTCTCAAGAGACCCAGTACTTC. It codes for CASSFVYRGSQETQYF.

The CDR3 DNA reads as TGCGCCAGCAGCCAATATTTCGGGGGGTTTGGAACCACAGATACGCAGTATTTT. This encodes CASSQYFGGFGTTDTQYF. The chain combines TRBV4-1 with TRBJ2-3; the match to TRBD2 covers 7 bases. V lost 2 bases to trimming and J lost 2 bases; unmatched junction nucleotides: 13. The CDR3 has 18 residues. Germline V gives CDR1 MGHRA, CDR2 YSYEKL.

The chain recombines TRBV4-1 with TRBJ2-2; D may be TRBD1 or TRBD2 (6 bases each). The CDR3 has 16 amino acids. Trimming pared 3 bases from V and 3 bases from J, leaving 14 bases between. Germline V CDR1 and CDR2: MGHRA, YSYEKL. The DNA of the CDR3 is TGCGCCAGCAGCCACCCCGGGGGCCGGTACACCGGGGAGCTGTTTTTT. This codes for CASSHPGGRYTGELFF.

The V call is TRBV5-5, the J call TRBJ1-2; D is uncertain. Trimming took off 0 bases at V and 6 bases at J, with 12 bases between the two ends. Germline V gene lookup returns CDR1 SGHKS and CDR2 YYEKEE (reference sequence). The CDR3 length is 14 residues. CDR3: CASSLVADVNGYTF. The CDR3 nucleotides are TGTGCCAGCAGCTTGGTGGCGGATGTAAATGGCTACACCTTC.

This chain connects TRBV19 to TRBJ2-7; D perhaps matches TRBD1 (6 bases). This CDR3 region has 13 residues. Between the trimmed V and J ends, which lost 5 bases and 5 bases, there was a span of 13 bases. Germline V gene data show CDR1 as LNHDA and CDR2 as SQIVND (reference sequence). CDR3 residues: CASSQTGEDEQYF. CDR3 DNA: TGTGCCAGTAGTCAGACAGGAGAGGACGAGCAGTACTTC.

CDR3 amino acids: CASSLPQNSYEQYF. The CDR3 DNA is TGTGCCAGCAGCTTACCCCAGAACTCCTACGAGCAGTACTTC. The chain joins TRBV7-9 to TRBJ2-7; no definite D call. Per the germline V gene, CDR1 is SEHNR and CDR2 is FQNEAQ (reference sequence). The CDR3 totals 14 residues. Trimming removed 2 bases from V and 0 bases from J, with 8 bases in between.

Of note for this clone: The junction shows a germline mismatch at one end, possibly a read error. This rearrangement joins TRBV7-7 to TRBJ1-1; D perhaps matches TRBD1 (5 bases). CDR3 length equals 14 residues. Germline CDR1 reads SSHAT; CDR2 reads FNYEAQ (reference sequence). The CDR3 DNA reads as TGTGCTAGCAGCGTCCGGGGCACTAACACTGAAGCTTTCTTT. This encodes CASSVRGTNTEAFF.

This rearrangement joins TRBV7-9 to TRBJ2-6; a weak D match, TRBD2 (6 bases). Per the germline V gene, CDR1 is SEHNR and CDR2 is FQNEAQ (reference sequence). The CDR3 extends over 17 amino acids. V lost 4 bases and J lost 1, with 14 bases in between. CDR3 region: CASSYGGDRSGANVLTF. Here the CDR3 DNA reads TGTGCCAGCAGCTACGGAGGGGATAGATCTGGGGCCAACGTCCTGACTTTC.

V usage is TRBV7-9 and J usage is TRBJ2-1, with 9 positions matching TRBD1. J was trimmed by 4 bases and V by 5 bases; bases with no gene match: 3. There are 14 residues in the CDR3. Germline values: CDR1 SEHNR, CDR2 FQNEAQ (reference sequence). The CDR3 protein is CASSHGTGYNEQFF. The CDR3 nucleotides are TGTGCCAGCAGCCACGGGACAGGGTACAATGAGCAGTTCTTC.